One sample yielded the 11 T cell receptor beta chains listed below, sequenced in a study of T-cell reconstitution after alpha-beta-depleted transplantation in children. A library of TCRbeta sequences, prepared with unique molecular identifiers, was generated. TCRdb re-called the PCR reads with MiXCR, one entry per CDR3 protein. The repertoire holds fewer than 250,000 distinct CDR3 sequences, with approximately 8.9% as singletons. The specimen was PBMCs, mostly from graft donor cells, collected 180 days after TCRalphabeta/CD19-depleted stem cell transplant. The origin of the receptors is a male patient younger than 18 who had a stem cell transplant for acute lymphoblastic leukemia, so the T cells may come from the graft donor.

This clonotype was seen only a few times. The chain joins TRBV18 to TRBJ2-2, with TRBD1 matching 8 bases. The V and J ends lost 2 bases and 5 bases, in that order; junction bases with no gene match: 4. The germline gives CDR1 KGHSH, CDR2 LQKENI. The CDR3 loop spans 15 amino acids. The CDR3 reads CASSPWTGTTGELFF. The DNA of the CDR3 is TGTGCCAGCTCACCATGGACAGGGACTACCGGGGAGCTGTTTTTT.

Many counts were recorded for this clonotype. This chain uses TRBV12-3 or TRBV12-4 with TRBJ1-1; D uncertain. The CDR3 has 15 residues. Between the trimmed V and J ends, which lost 5 bases and 1 base, there was a span of 14 bases. The DNA of the CDR3 is TGTGCCAGCAGTCCGCCCCTTGGCAGGAACACTGAAGCTTTCTTT. Protein: CASSPPLGRNTEAFF.

This clonotype occurred many times. J is TRBJ1-5 and V is TRBV28; D is uncertain. Trimming stripped 4 bases from V and 7 bases from J, with 5 bases between. The CDR3 totals 11 residues. CDR1 is MDHEN, CDR2 SYDVKM, per germline. CDR3 loop: CASSSEQPQHF. In DNA, the CDR3 is TGTGCCAGCAGTTCAGAACAGCCCCAGCATTTT.

This clonotype was observed at least ten times. The chain couples TRBV6-2 or TRBV6-3 to TRBJ1-2; no reliable D call. The ends were cut back, 10 bases at V and 5 bases at J, with 23 bases in the middle. Germline V gene data show CDR1 as MNHEY and CDR2 as SVGEGT. This CDR3 comprises 15 residues. This CDR3 is CATTKEGSAGYGYTF. The CDR3 DNA is TGTGCCACCACTAAGGAGGGCAGCGCTGGGTATGGCTACACCTTC.

This clonotype was found a few times. The chain has TRBV3-1 and TRBJ2-7; TRBD2 agrees at 9 bases. The CDR3 is 14 residues long. CDR1 and CDR2 from the germline V gene are LGHDT and YNNKEL (reference sequence). J gave up 2 bases and V 8 bases, and 7 bases lay outside the gene matches. CDR3 sequence reads: CASQAGGLTYEQYF. The CDR3 nucleotides read TGTGCCAGCCAAGCGGGGGGACTTACCTACGAGCAGTACTTC.

This clonotype came up a few times. V is TRBV7-2 and J is TRBJ2-2; tentative D call: TRBD2 (6 bases). V was trimmed by 6 bases and J by 5 bases, leaving 16 bases between them. Per the germline V gene, CDR1 is SGHTA and CDR2 is FQGNSA. CDR3 length: 15 amino acids. CDR3 coding DNA: TGTGCCAGCAGTTATCCGGGACTTTGGACCGGGGAGCTGTTTTTT. Encoded protein: CASSYPGLWTGELFF.

This clonotype was seen at least ten times. The chain links TRBV20-1 to TRBJ2-3, with TRBD1 matching 9 bases. CDR3 length: 15 residues. The germline CDR1 and CDR2 sequences are DFQATT and SNEGSKA (reference sequence). J lost 2 bases, V lost 5 bases, and 8 bases had no gene match. Here the CDR3 DNA reads TGCAGTGCTCCTCCGGGACAGGGACCCACAGATACGCAGTATTTT. This codes for CSAPPGQGPTDTQYF.

This clonotype was detected many times. The V gene is TRBV5-1, the J gene TRBJ2-7; D is ambiguous. The CDR3 runs to 14 residues. Trimming took 2 bases from V and 5 from J, leaving 14 bases between them. Germline CDR1 SGHRS, CDR2 YFSETQ. The CDR3 protein is CASSLGDLTNEQYF. DNA of the CDR3: TGCGCCAGCAGCTTAGGCGATCTCACAAACGAGCAGTACTTC.

On this clonotype: This may come from a read error, since a much larger clone is one base off. The V and J genes are TRBV5-1 and TRBJ2-7; 7 positions agree with TRBD1. This CDR3 region has 15 residues. Germline V lookup: CDR1 SGHRS, CDR2 YFSETQ. CDR3 sequence: CASSFWTGVSYDQYF. CDR3 DNA: TGCGCCAGCAGCTTCTGGACAGGAGTGTCCTACGACCAGTACTTC.

The chain joins TRBV19 to TRBJ2-1; weak D call: TRBD2 (6 bases). This CDR3 spans 14 amino acids. CDR1 and CDR2 (germline): LNHDA, SQIVND (reference sequence). Trimming shortened V by 4 bases and J by 1 base, and 8 bases separated the two germline ends. As DNA, the CDR3 is TGTGCCAGTAGTAGCGGGGCTTCCTACAATGAGCAGTTCTTC. Translating gives CASSSGASYNEQFF.

This clonotype was recorded many times. The chain links TRBV7-9 to TRBJ2-7; TRBD2 matches at 10 bases. This CDR3 is 15 amino acids long. V lost 5 bases and J lost 3; bases outside the gene matches: 7. Germline CDR1 is SEHNR and CDR2 is FQNEAQ (reference sequence). The CDR3 protein is CASSAAGGYSYEQYF. The CDR3 nucleotides read TGTGCCAGCAGCGCAGCGGGAGGGTACAGCTACGAGCAGTACTTC.